The clone carrying this T cell receptor (beta chain) appeared many times. The antigen remains undetermined. This sample stems from a study of T cells in Graves' hyperthyroidism and ophthalmopathy. Study-wide findings and caveats: Most expanded thyroid clonotypes above 0.001 recurred in blood.

Diagnosis of hyperthyroidism was new in patients aged 18 to 65, and its duration was under 2 months. The CDR3 consists of 18 residues. The V end was cut by 0 bases, the J end by 0 bases, with 18 bases between. Germline CDR1 is DFQATT and CDR2 is SNEGSKA (reference sequence). TCR beta CDR3 sequences were amplified from RNA transcripts. Using the HTBI primer set, a first-round RT-PCR was run on the TCR CDR3. One entry per CDR3 protein, called by TCRdb with MiXCR from the multiplex PCR reads. Of a few hundred thousand distinct CDR3 sequences listed, less than 15% are singletons. This receptor was obtained from a woman between 40 and 55 years old with Graves' hyperthyroidism. V gene TRBV20-1 combines with J gene TRBJ2-1, with D perhaps TRBD2 (5 bases). Source material: blood. CDR3 loop: CSARESPEGGRSYNEQFF. CDR3 coding DNA: TGCAGTGCTAGAGAATCGCCAGAGGGCGGTCGCTCCTACAATGAGCAGTTCTTC.